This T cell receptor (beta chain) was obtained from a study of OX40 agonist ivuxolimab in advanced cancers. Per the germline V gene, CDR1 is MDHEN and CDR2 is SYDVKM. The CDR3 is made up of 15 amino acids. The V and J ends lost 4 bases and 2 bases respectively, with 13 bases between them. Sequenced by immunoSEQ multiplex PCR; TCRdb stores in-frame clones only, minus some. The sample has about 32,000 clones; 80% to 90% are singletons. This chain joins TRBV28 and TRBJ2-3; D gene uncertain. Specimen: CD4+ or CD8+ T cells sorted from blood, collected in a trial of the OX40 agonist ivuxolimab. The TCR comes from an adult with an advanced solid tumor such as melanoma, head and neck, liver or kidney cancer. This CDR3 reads CASSSVFWATDTQYF. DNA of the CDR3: TGTGCCAGCAGTTCCGTTTTCTGGGCCACAGATACGCAGTATTTT.